A selection of T cell receptor beta chains follows, all from one sample in a study of blood T cell repertoires in COVID-19. Sequenced by immunoSEQ multiplex PCR; TCRdb stores in-frame clones only, minus some. Among some 140,000 clones, around three quarters were seen once, and the ten largest hold around 12%. The sequenced sample consisted of peripheral blood. Source of these receptors: a man at least 80 years old with acute or convalescent COVID-19. Each CDR3 is given with its conserved first and last residue. Each record gives: J gene, V gene, clone size, D gene, CDR3 length, CDR3 protein, CDR3 DNA. The D gene is left open where the match is weak. Only some rows state a clone size, as once, few, many or a class for expanded clones.

>TRBJ2-7|TRBV7-9|NA|NA|16
CASSLGASRGLNEQYF
TGTGCCAGCAGCCTAGGAGCTAGTCGGGGTCTAAACGAGCAGTACTTC
>TRBJ1-2|TRBV6-1|NA|NA|14
CASSELQGLYGYTF
TGTGCCAGCAGTGAGTTACAGGGCCTCTATGGCTACACCTTC
>TRBJ2-5|TRBV3-1/TRBV3-2|NA|TRBD1|14
CASSSTQGAETQYF
TGTGCCAGCAGCTCCACACAGGGGGCGGAGACCCAGTACTTC
>TRBJ2-5|TRBV19|NA|TRBD2|17
CASSTGLAGALKETQYF
TGTGCCAGTAGTACCGGACTAGCGGGGGCACTAAAAGAGACCCAGTACTTC
>TRBJ2-5|TRBV4-2|NA|NA|16
CASSQDPSGFLGTQYF
TGTGCCAGCAGCCAAGATCCCTCGGGGTTTCTTGGGACCCAGTACTTC
>TRBJ2-3|TRBV20-1|NA|TRBD2|14
CSASLAGVTDTQYF
TGCAGTGCTAGTCTAGCGGGGGTAACAGATACGCAGTATTTT
>TRBJ1-1|TRBV28|NA|NA|12
CASRPDYTEAFF
TGTGCCTCCCGTCCCGACTACACTGAAGCTTTCTTT
>TRBJ2-2|TRBV19|NA|TRBD1|16
CASSIDRGRRTGELFF
TGTGCCAGTAGTATCGACAGGGGGCGCCGGACCGGGGAGCTGTTTTTT
>TRBJ1-6|TRBV10-3|NA|NA|15
CAISENGRVNSPLHF
TGTGCCATCAGTGAAAACGGCAGGGTGAATTCACCCCTCCACTTT
>TRBJ2-5|TRBV6-2/TRBV6-3|NA|TRBD1|15
CASSYAGRGLETQYF
TGTGCCAGCAGTTACGCCGGCAGGGGGCTGGAGACCCAGTACTTC
>TRBJ1-5|TRBV2|NA|NA|16
CASSRGTLQNNQPQHF
TGTGCCAGCAGTCGGGGGACCTTACAGAACAATCAGCCCCAGCATTTT
>TRBJ1-2|TRBV7-9|NA|TRBD1|16
CASSPRTGGVNYGYTF
TGTGCCAGCAGCCCGAGGACAGGGGGCGTTAACTATGGCTACACCTTC
>TRBJ1-3|TRBV19|once|NA|16
CASSPRREFTGNTIYF
TGTGCCAGTAGCCCCCGGCGGGAGTTCACTGGAAACACCATATATTTT
>TRBJ2-3|TRBV4-2|NA|TRBD2|18
CASSQDASGGAGTDTQYF
TGTGCCAGCAGCCAAGATGCCAGCGGGGGGGCCGGGACAGATACGCAGTATTTT
>TRBJ1-4|TRBV12-3/TRBV12-4|NA|NA|13
CASSSAGGEKLFF
TGTGCCAGCAGCTCCGCCGGGGGTGAAAAACTGTTTTTT